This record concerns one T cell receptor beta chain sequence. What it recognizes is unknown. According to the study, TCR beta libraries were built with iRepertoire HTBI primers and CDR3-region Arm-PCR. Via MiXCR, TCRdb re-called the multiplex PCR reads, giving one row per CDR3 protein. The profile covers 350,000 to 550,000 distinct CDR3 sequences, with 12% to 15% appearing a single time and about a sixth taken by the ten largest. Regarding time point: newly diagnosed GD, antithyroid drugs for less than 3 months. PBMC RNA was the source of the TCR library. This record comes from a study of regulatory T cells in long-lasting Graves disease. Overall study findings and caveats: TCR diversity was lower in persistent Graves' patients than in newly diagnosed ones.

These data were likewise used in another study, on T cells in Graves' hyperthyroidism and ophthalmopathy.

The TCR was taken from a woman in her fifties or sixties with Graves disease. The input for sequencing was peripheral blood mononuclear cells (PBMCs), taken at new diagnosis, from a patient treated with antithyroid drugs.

The CDR3 loop is CASRLQGSDTQYF. CDR3 nucleotides: TGTGCCAGCAGACTACAGGGGTCGGATACGCAGTATTTT. This rearrangement joins TRBV28 to TRBJ2-3; TRBD1 matches 7 bases. J lost 6 bases, V lost 6 bases, and 6 bases had no gene match. This CDR3 region has 13 residues. Germline CDR1 reads MDHEN; CDR2 reads SYDVKM.